One sample yielded the 14 T cell receptor beta chains listed below, sequenced in a study of PD-1 blockade in classical Hodgkin lymphoma. Sequencing was performed with immunoSEQ multiplex PCR; in TCRdb, only in-frame clones are kept and a portion is missing. The sample lists about 15,000 clones; 60% to 85% were seen once. As to time point: cycle 4 day 1 (C4D1), after less than 7 weeks of nivolumab. All trial patients relapsed after autologous stem cell transplantation. Magnetic negative selection purified CD4+ T cells from thawed PBMCs. Sample: CD4+ T cells from blood, taken before the fourth cycle of nivolumab. These receptors were obtained from a human donor with classical Hodgkin lymphoma.

The V call is TRBV5-6, the J call TRBJ2-7, with a tentative D call TRBD2 (5 bases). Looked up from germline, CDR1 is SGHDT and CDR2 is YYEEEE. This CDR3 has 15 amino acids. With 2 bases removed from V and 2 bases from J, the gap between germline ends came to 14 bases. The CDR3 here is CASSFRGPYPYEQYF. The CDR3 region has the DNA TGTGCCAGCAGCTTTAGAGGGCCCTATCCCTACGAGCAGTACTTC. Supplemented by reference TRBV5-6 and TRBJ2-7, the full variable domain reads DAGVTQSPTHLIKTRGQQVTLRCSPKSGHDTVSWYQQALGQGPQFIFQYYEEEERQRGNFPDRFSGHQFPNYSSELNVNALLLGDSALYLCASSFRGPYPYEQYFGPGTRLTVT.

V and J are TRBV11-2 and TRBJ1-2; D gene uncertain. CDR1 and CDR2 from the germline V gene are SGHAT and FQNNGV. V gave up 7 bases and J gave up 4 bases, with 16 bases separating them. The CDR3 contains 14 residues. The CDR3 nucleotides are TGTGCCAGCACCCCCGGGGTAGCCTTCTATGGCTACACCTTC. Translated: CASTPGVAFYGYTF.

V usage is TRBV2 and J usage is TRBJ1-2, with no clear D. V was trimmed by 1 base and J by 4 bases, leaving 7 bases between them. In germline, CDR1 is SNHLY, CDR2 FYNNEI. This CDR3 is built from 13 residues. The CDR3 coding sequence is TGTGCCAGCAGTGAAGGGGGAGGCTATGGCTACACCTTC. This gives the protein CASSEGGGYGYTF.

This sequence joins TRBV28 and TRBJ2-2; unclear D gene. The length of the CDR3 is 12 residues. Germline CDR1 is MDHEN and CDR2 is SYDVKM. Trimming left V 6 bases short and J 3 bases short, with 5 bases between. DNA of the CDR3: TGTGCCAGCAGGCTGGACACCGGGGAGCTGTTTTTT. Translating it yields CASRLDTGELFF.

The chain combines TRBV19 with TRBJ1-1, with unresolved D. The CDR3 length is 14 residues. Germline V gene data show CDR1 as LNHDA and CDR2 as SQIVND (reference sequence). Trimming took off 4 bases at V and 0 bases at J, with 9 bases between the two ends. The CDR3 bases are TGTGCCAGTAGTAGAGGAGATATGAACACTGAAGCTTTCTTT. This encodes CASSRGDMNTEAFF.

The chain joins TRBV7-8 to TRBJ2-7; maybe TRBD1 (6 bases). The CDR3 has 15 residues. V was shortened by 1 base and J by 0 bases, with 10 bases between the two germline ends. From germline, CDR1 is SGHVS and CDR2 FQNEAQ. CDR3 loop: CASSLVQGLSYEQYF. CDR3 bases: TGTGCCAGCAGCTTAGTACAGGGCCTCTCCTACGAGCAGTACTTC.

V is TRBV6-1 and J is TRBJ2-7, with D possibly TRBD2 on 6 matching bases. With 7 bases removed from V and 4 bases from J, the gap between germline ends came to 14 bases. Germline V gene data show CDR1 as MNHNS and CDR2 as SASEGT. This CDR3 has 13 residues. The CDR3 region has the DNA TGTGCCAGCAAACGGGGGTTAGGGTACGAGCAGTACTTC. It specifies CASKRGLGYEQYF.

The J gene is TRBJ2-1, the V gene TRBV4-1, with TRBD1 identical over 8 bases. Germline-derived CDR1 and CDR2 are MGHRA and YSYEKL. V gave up 0 bases and J gave up 7 bases; unmatched junction bases: 5. The CDR3 covers 15 residues. This chain's CDR3 is CASSQDGTGRNEQFF. The DNA of the CDR3 is TGCGCCAGCAGCCAAGATGGGACAGGTAGGAATGAGCAGTTCTTC.

The chain recombines TRBV25-1 with TRBJ2-1, with 10 bases identical to TRBD1. CDR3 size: 15 residues. Germline lookup yields CDR1 MGHDK and CDR2 SYGVNS. The V gene end was trimmed by 4 bases and the J gene end by 6 bases; junction bases not matched to a gene: 6. The CDR3 spells CASSGGQGLFNEQFF. CDR3 coding DNA: TGTGCCAGCAGTGGGGGACAGGGGCTCTTCAATGAGCAGTTCTTC.

The CDR3 region has the DNA TGTGCCTGGAGTGTAAACGCGGCCAGCGGGGTCGCACAGTTCTTC. Translation: CAWSVNAASGVAQFF. This chain joins TRBV30 and TRBJ2-1, with TRBD2 identical over 7 bases. Germline V gene sequence: CDR1 GTSNPN, CDR2 SVGIG (reference sequence). The CDR3 extends over 15 amino acids. The trim removed 0 bases at V and 13 bases at J, leaving 15 bases unmatched.

This sequence joins TRBV7-9 and TRBJ2-7; D gene unclear. From germline, CDR1 is SEHNR and CDR2 FQNEAQ (reference sequence). The V end was cut by 5 bases, the J end by 2 bases, with 19 bases between. The CDR3 loop spans 16 amino acids. Here the CDR3 reads CASSPDSYVHPYEQYF. The CDR3 DNA sequence: TGTGCCAGCAGCCCCGACTCCTACGTTCACCCCTACGAGCAGTACTTC.

CDR3 bases: TGCAGCGTTGAGAAGGACACCTCAGATACGCAGTATTTT. Amino acids: CSVEKDTSDTQYF. The chain has TRBV29-1 and TRBJ2-3, with D maybe TRBD1 (5 bases). The CDR3 covers 13 residues. Between the trimmed V and J ends, which lost 3 bases and 4 bases, there was a span of 11 bases. Per the germline V gene, CDR1 is SQVTM and CDR2 is ANQGSEA.

The CDR3 bases are TGTGCCAGCAGCTTAGTTGGTCTAGCGGGAGGGCTGAATGAGCAGTTCTTC. Translated: CASSLVGLAGGLNEQFF. The chain links TRBV7-8 to TRBJ2-1; TRBD2 aligns across 12 bases. The CDR3 spans 17 residues. Germline V gives CDR1 SGHVS, CDR2 FQNEAQ. V was pared by 1 base and J by 7 bases, with 8 bases of the junction left unmatched.

V usage is TRBV19 and J usage is TRBJ2-7, with TRBD2 matching over 9 bases. The germline CDR1 and CDR2 sequences are LNHDA and SQIVND (reference sequence). The ends lost 4 bases at V and 4 bases at J; junction bases unmatched: 8. The CDR3 loop spans 15 amino acids. CDR3 sequence (DNA): TGTGCCAGTAGTAGGGCGGCTAGCGGGATTTACGAGCAGTACTTC. This translates into CASSRAASGIYEQYF.